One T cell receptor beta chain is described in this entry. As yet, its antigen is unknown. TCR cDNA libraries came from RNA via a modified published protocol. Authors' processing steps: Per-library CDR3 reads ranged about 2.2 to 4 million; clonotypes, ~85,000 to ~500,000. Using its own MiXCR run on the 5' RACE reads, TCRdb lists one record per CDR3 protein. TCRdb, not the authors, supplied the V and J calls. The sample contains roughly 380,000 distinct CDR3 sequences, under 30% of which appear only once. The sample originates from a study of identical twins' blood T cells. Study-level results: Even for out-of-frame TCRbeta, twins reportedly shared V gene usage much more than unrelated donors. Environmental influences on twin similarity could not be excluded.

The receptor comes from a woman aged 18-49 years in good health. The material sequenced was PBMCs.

The CDR3: CASSVASEQYF. The CDR3 nucleotides are TGTGCCAGCAGTGTTGCGTCCGAGCAGTACTTC. The V and J genes are TRBV2 and TRBJ2-7; D is unresolved. Germline lookup yields CDR1 SNHLY and CDR2 FYNNEI. V gave up 4 bases and J gave up 6 bases, with 7 bases separating them. The CDR3 length is 11 residues.